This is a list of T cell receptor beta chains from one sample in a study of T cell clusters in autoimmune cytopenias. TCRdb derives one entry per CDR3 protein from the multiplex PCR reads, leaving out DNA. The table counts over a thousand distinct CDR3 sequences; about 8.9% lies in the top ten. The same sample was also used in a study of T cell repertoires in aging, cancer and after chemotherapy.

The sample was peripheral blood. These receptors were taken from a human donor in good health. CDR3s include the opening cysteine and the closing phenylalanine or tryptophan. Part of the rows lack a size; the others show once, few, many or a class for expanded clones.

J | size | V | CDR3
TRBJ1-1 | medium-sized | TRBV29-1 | CSVSSGGTEAFF
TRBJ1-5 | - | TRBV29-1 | CSVPRQGFQPQHF
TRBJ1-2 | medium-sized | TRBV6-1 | CASSQPAMDYTF
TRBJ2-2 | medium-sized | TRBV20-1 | CSASSDRNTGELFF
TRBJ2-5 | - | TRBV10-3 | CAISDWSKASGSIETQYF
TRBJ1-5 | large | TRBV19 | CASSLGLGSVQPQHF
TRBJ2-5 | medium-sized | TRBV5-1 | CASSPYQETQYF
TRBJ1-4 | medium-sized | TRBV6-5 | CASSPLRINEKLFF
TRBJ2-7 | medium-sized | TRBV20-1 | CSARLAEYEQYF
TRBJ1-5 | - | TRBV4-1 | CASSQGPGDQPQHF
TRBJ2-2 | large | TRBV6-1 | CASLGLAGATGELFF
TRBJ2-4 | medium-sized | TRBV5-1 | CASSLEAGANIQYF
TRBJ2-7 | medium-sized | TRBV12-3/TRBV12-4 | CASSLTGRVSYEQYF
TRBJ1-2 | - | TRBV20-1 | CSARDFSTFNYGYTF
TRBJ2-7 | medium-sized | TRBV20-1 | CSARRASGRSYEQYF
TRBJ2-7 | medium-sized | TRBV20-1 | CSASRGRPNEQYF
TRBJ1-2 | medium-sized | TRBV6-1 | CASSEIDGYTF
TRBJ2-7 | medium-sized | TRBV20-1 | CSARDLTSGSAYEQYF
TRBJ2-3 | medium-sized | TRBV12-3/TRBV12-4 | CASSFQLAGFTDTQYF
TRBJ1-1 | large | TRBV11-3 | CASSPNQGYTEAFF
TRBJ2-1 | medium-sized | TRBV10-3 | CAISEEGLRSGRINEQFF
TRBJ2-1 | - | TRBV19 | CASSLPYDEQFF
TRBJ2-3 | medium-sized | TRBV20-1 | CSAWTSGGGYSTDTQYF
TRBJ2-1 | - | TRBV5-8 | CASSPSGRNEQFF
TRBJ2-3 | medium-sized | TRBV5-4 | CASSRQGARGTDTQYF
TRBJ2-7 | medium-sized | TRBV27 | CASRRTGLLTYEQYF
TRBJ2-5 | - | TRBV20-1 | CSARDRGPDGTQYF
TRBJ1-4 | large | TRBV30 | CAPAGAGGEKLFF
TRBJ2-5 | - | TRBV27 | CASSSGGARTWDETQYF
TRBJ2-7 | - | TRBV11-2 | CASSAAGGPHYEQYF
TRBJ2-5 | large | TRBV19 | CASSIAGLALRSGETQYF
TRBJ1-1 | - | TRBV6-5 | CASSPTGTEAFF
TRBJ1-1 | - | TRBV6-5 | CASSYSRNTEAFF
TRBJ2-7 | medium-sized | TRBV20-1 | CSARDQVYSYEQYF
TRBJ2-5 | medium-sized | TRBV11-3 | CASSSGTSGKWSQETQYF
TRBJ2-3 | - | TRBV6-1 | CASSLAESTDTQYF
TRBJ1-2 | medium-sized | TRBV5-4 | CASSFWGARGGYTF
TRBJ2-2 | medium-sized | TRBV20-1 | CSAAKGGGTGELFF
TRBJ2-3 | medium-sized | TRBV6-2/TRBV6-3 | CASSYRGRTDTQYF
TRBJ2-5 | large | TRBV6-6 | CASSYGTSGVRETQYF
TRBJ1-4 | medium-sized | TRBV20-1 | CSARGDSPGNEKLFF